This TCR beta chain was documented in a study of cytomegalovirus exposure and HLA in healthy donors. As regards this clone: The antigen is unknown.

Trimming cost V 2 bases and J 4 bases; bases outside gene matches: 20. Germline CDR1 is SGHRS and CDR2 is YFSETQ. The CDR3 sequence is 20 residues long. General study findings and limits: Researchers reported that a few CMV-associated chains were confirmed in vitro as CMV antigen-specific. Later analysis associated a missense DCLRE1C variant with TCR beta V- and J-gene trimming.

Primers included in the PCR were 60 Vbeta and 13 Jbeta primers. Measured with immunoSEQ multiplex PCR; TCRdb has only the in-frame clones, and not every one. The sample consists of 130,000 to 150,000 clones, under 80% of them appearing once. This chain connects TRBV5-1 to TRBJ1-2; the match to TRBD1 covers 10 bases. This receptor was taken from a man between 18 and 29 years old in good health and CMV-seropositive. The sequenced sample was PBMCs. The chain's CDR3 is CASSFPGQGPTTGNFYGYTF. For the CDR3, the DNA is TGCGCCAGCAGCTTTCCGGGACAGGGGCCGACTACCGGAAACTTCTATGGCTACACCTTC.